The 30 T cell receptor beta chains listed next were all sequenced from one sample in a study of cytomegalovirus exposure and HLA in healthy donors. Primers: 60 Vbeta forward and 13 Jbeta reverse. Profiling relied on immunoSEQ multiplex PCR, and the TCRdb table lists in-frame clones only, not all of them. This sample has over 55,000 clones, with about 67% found just once. The sample taken for sequencing was PBMCs. Receptor source: a man in his forties in good health and CMV-seropositive.

The chain recombines TRBV9 with TRBJ2-3, with TRBD1 identical over 10 bases. The V and J ends lost 3 bases and 0 bases, in that order; junction bases with no gene match: 4. The CDR3 covers 16 residues. Per germline, CDR1 SGDLS and CDR2 YYNGEE. The CDR3 DNA follows: TGTGCCAGCAGCGCTCGACAGGGGGCGAGCACAGATACGCAGTATTTT. Protein: CASSARQGASTDTQYF.

The chain has TRBV5-1 and TRBJ2-3; TRBD2 aligns across 11 bases. The germline V gene has CDR1 SGHRS and CDR2 YFSETQ. V was pared by 3 bases and J by 5 bases, with 11 bases of the junction left unmatched. This CDR3 has 17 residues. The CDR3 loop reads CASSWRLAGFREDTQYF. The DNA for the CDR3 is TGCGCCAGCAGCTGGCGACTAGCGGGGTTTCGTGAAGATACGCAGTATTTT.

The chain is built from TRBV15 and TRBJ2-6; unclear D gene. This CDR3 is built from 15 residues. Germline CDR1 is LNHNV and CDR2 is YYDKDF (reference sequence). V lost 1 base and J 0 bases, leaving 4 bases between the germline ends. The CDR3 spells CATSRGHSGANVLTF. The CDR3 DNA is TGTGCCACCAGCAGAGGGCACTCTGGGGCCAACGTCCTGACTTTC.

V usage is TRBV5-8 and J usage is TRBJ2-6; D perhaps matches TRBD1 (5 bases). Germline values: CDR1 SGHTS, CDR2 YDEGEE. Trimming removed 4 bases from V and 0 bases from J, with 11 bases in between. This CDR3 has 16 amino acids. The CDR3 coding sequence is TGTGCCAGCAGCCCGACAGTTCTCTCTGGGGCCAACGTCCTGACTTTC. Translated, it gives CASSPTVLSGANVLTF.

The chain links TRBV7-9 to TRBJ2-3; D is unresolved. The CDR3 consists of 15 residues. The V end lost 5 bases, the J end lost 1 base, and 13 bases lay between the germline ends. Germline-derived CDR1 and CDR2 are SEHNR and FQNEAQ (reference sequence). This CDR3 reads CASSPVIQGTDTQYF. The DNA of the CDR3 is TGTGCCAGCAGCCCAGTGATACAAGGCACAGATACGCAGTATTTT.

The chain employs TRBV5-1 and TRBJ1-1; 7 bases line up with TRBD1. The CDR3 is 15 residues long. V lost 4 bases to trimming and J lost 1 base; unmatched junction nucleotides: 7. Germline V gene lookup returns CDR1 SGHRS and CDR2 YFSETQ. The DNA of the CDR3 is TGCGCCAGCAGCCCGAAGGGGGCACCGAACACTGAAGCTTTCTTT. Translation: CASSPKGAPNTEAFF.

The chain has TRBV5-8 and TRBJ1-5; possibly TRBD1 for D (6 bases). Trimming stripped 0 bases from V and 3 bases from J, with 13 bases between. CDR3 length: 16 amino acids. Germline V gives CDR1 SGHTS, CDR2 YDEGEE. The CDR3 loop is CASSLETHRVNQPQHF. The CDR3 DNA sequence: TGTGCCAGCAGCTTGGAAACTCACAGGGTCAATCAGCCCCAGCATTTT.

CDR3 bases: TGCAGCGTTGAAAGACAGGGATCTTACAATGAGCAGTTCTTC. Its translation: CSVERQGSYNEQFF. J is TRBJ2-1 and V is TRBV29-1, with 7 bases aligning to TRBD1. The V gene's germline CDR1 is SQVTM and CDR2 ANQGSEA. Losses at the gene ends were 2 bases for V and 4 bases for J; bases not matched to a gene: 5. CDR3 length: 14 amino acids.

The V call is TRBV15, the J call TRBJ2-3; 7 bases fit TRBD2. CDR3 length: 15 residues. In germline, CDR1 is LNHNV, CDR2 YYDKDF (reference sequence). After removal of 2 bases from V and 0 bases from J, the junction contained 2 bases not matched to a gene. CDR3 DNA: TGTGCCACCAGCAGAACGGGACTAAGCACAGATACGCAGTATTTT. This encodes CATSRTGLSTDTQYF.

This clone was observed once. The chain carries TRBV15 and TRBJ2-7, with a weak D call TRBD2 (6 bases). CDR3 length: 17 amino acids. V was cut by 1 base and J by 0 bases, with 16 bases left in between. Germline-derived CDR1 and CDR2 are LNHNV and YYDKDF (reference sequence). The CDR3 reads CATSRAGSPAPSYEQYF. The CDR3 DNA reads as TGTGCCACCAGCAGAGCCGGGAGTCCAGCACCCTCCTACGAGCAGTACTTC.

The chain has TRBV9 and TRBJ1-5; TRBD1 matches 7 bases. The CDR3 length is 15 residues. The V and J ends lost 4 bases and 2 bases, in that order; junction bases with no gene match: 6. CDR1 SGDLS and CDR2 YYNGEE come from the germline V gene. CDR3 bases: TGTGCCAGCAGCCCAGCTGACAGGGGCAATCAGCCCCAGCATTTT. Protein product: CASSPADRGNQPQHF.

The rearrangement uses TRBV4-2 and TRBJ1-6; no definite D call. The CDR3 is 18 residues long. The V gene lost 0 bases and the J gene lost 0 bases, with 12 bases spanning the gap. Germline values: CDR1 LGHNA, CDR2 YNFKEQ. The CDR3 reads CASSQESAVLSYNSPLHF. CDR3 nucleotide sequence: TGTGCCAGCAGCCAAGAGTCGGCGGTCCTCTCCTATAATTCACCCCTCCACTTT.

The genes are TRBV28 and TRBJ1-1; no reliable D call. This CDR3 has 13 amino acids. Trimming cost V 1 base and J 0 bases, with 3 bases left between them. Looked up from germline, CDR1 is MDHEN and CDR2 is SYDVKM. The CDR3 bases are TGTGCCAGCAGTTTATTAGTGAACACTGAAGCTTTCTTT. Its translation: CASSLLVNTEAFF.

The chain links TRBV5-1 to TRBJ2-5; 8 nucleotides align to TRBD2. CDR3 size: 15 residues. Germline trimming cut 0 bases from V and 1 base from J; bases unmatched to any gene: 2. CDR1 is SGHRS and CDR2 is YFSETQ in the germline V gene. CDR3 bases: TGCGCCAGCAGCTTGGTGCTAGCGGGCCAAGAGACCCAGTACTTC. Translation gives CASSLVLAGQETQYF.

This chain connects TRBV11-2 to TRBJ1-2, with 8 bases matching TRBD1. The V segment lost 1 base and the J segment 4 bases; nucleotides outside the gene matches: 8. The germline CDR1 and CDR2 sequences are SGHAT and FQNNGV. There are 16 residues in the CDR3. The CDR3 region is CASSLVGTGVFYGYTF. CDR3 nucleotides: TGTGCCAGCAGCTTAGTTGGGACAGGAGTGTTCTATGGCTACACCTTC.

The rearrangement uses TRBV25-1 and TRBJ2-7, with D maybe TRBD1 (6 bases). The V end lost 4 bases, the J end lost 3 bases, and 7 bases lay between the germline ends. The CDR3 spans 12 residues. In germline, CDR1 is MGHDK, CDR2 SYGVNS. The CDR3, as DNA: TGTGCCAGCAGTGCGGACAGCTACGAGCAGTACTTC. This codes for CASSADSYEQYF.

The CDR3 sequence is CASSIRRLTTSYNEQFF. CDR3 in DNA: TGTGCCAGCAGTATCCGCAGACTCACCACCTCCTACAATGAGCAGTTCTTC. The chain joins TRBV27 to TRBJ2-1; no clear D gene. V was cut by 5 bases and J by 0 bases, with 17 bases left in between. Germline V lookup: CDR1 MNHEY, CDR2 SMNVEV (reference sequence). CDR3 length: 17 amino acids.

This clone was seen once. The chain employs TRBV19 and TRBJ1-4; D is unresolved. The germline gives CDR1 LNHDA, CDR2 SQIVND (reference sequence). V was clipped by 7 bases and J by 5 bases, with 14 bases between them. The CDR3 consists of 14 residues. In nucleotides, the CDR3 is TGTGCCAGTACCATGGGAGGGCCGAATGAAAAACTGTTTTTT. Translated: CASTMGGPNEKLFF.

This clone has a handful of counts. Distinct nucleotide sequences in the sample also encode this CDR3. The gene calls are TRBV11-2 and TRBJ1-3; TRBD1 aligns across 7 bases. The V gene end was trimmed by 4 bases and the J gene end by 4 bases; junction bases not matched to a gene: 7. Germline V CDR1 and CDR2: SGHAT, FQNNGV. CDR3 length: 15 amino acids. The CDR3 DNA follows: TGTGCCAGCAGCTCCCAGACAGGGTGGGGAAACACCATATATTTT. It is translated as CASSSQTGWGNTIYF. The entire variable domain, with the rest obtained from reference TRBV11-2 and TRBJ1-3, is as follows: EAGVAQSPRYKIIEKRQSVAFWCNPISGHATLYWYQQILGQGPKLLIQFQNNGVVDDSQLPKDRFSAERLKGVDSTLKIQPAKLEDSAVYLCASSSQTGWGNTIYFGEGSWLTVV.

The chain recombines TRBV10-3 with TRBJ1-5, with TRBD1 matching 9 bases. With V trimmed by 8 bases and J by 3 bases, 2 bases remained unmatched. The CDR3 is 13 residues long. Germline CDR1 reads ENHRY; CDR2 reads SYGVKD. The CDR3 nucleotides are TGTGCCATCCGGGACAGGGACAATCAGCCCCAGCATTTT. Its protein product is CAIRDRDNQPQHF.

This chain links TRBV27 with TRBJ2-3; a possible D gene is TRBD1 (6 bases). The CDR3 contains 15 residues. The germline V and J ends were trimmed by 6 bases and 2 bases, with 15 bases remaining between them. Germline CDR1 is MNHEY and CDR2 is SMNVEV (reference sequence). CDR3 nucleotides: TGTGCCAGCAGCCTGGTACAGGGTTCCACAGATACGCAGTATTTT. As protein: CASSLVQGSTDTQYF.

The chain carries TRBV13 and TRBJ2-1; D may be TRBD2 (7 bases). CDR1 is PRHDT and CDR2 is FYEKMQ in the germline V gene (reference sequence). Trimming removed 5 bases from V and 0 bases from J, with 17 bases in between. CDR3 size: 17 residues. CDR3 in DNA: TGTGCCAGCAGCCCCGCTGCGGGGGCCAACTCCTACAATGAGCAGTTCTTC. Encoded protein: CASSPAAGANSYNEQFF.

A few counts support this clone. The CDR3 nucleotides are TGTGCCAGCTCACCAGCCGGGAACGGGGAAGCTTTCTTT. As protein: CASSPAGNGEAFF. This chain joins TRBV18 and TRBJ1-1; D gene unclear. CDR1 and CDR2 (germline): KGHSH, LQKENI. Trimming removed 2 bases at V and 8 bases at J, with 12 bases between. The CDR3 extends over 13 amino acids.

V and J are TRBV4-2 and TRBJ2-2, with D possibly being TRBD1 (5 bases). The CDR3 totals 15 residues. The V gene's germline CDR1 is LGHNA and CDR2 YNFKEQ. The V gene lost 1 base and the J gene lost 3 bases, with 9 bases spanning the gap. This CDR3 reads CASSQGLRDTGELFF. The CDR3 bases are TGTGCCAGCAGCCAAGGTCTCAGGGACACCGGGGAGCTGTTTTTT.

The J gene is TRBJ1-1, the V gene TRBV28; D remains unclear. The V and J ends lost 5 bases and 10 bases respectively, with 17 bases between them. The CDR3 loop spans 13 amino acids. Germline V gene data show CDR1 as MDHEN and CDR2 as SYDVKM. CDR3 bases: TGTGCCAGCAGTCCCCAGACCCCTCTAGGAGCTTTCTTT. It translates to CASSPQTPLGAFF.

This clone has more than one count but fewer than ten. The chain uses TRBV5-6 and TRBJ2-6; weak D call: TRBD2 (6 bases). The V gene's germline CDR1 is SGHDT and CDR2 YYEEEE. This CDR3 is built from 15 residues. The V end lost 1 base, the J end lost 2 bases, and 7 bases lay between the germline ends. The CDR3 loop is CASSLRGAGANVLTF. The CDR3 DNA reads as TGTGCCAGCAGCTTGCGCGGGGCTGGGGCCAACGTCCTGACTTTC.

The chain combines TRBV7-9 with TRBJ1-3; perhaps TRBD1 as D (6 bases). Trimming stripped 8 bases from V and 0 bases from J, with 14 bases between. CDR1 is SEHNR and CDR2 is FQNEAQ in the germline V gene (reference sequence). The CDR3 length is 15 residues. The CDR3 nucleotides read TGTGCCAGCCGAAAGACAGGAAACTCTGGAAACACCATATATTTT. It translates to CASRKTGNSGNTIYF.

The J gene is TRBJ1-5, the V gene TRBV7-2; D possibly corresponds to TRBD1 (5 bases). The CDR3 length is 16 residues. Germline V gives CDR1 SGHTA, CDR2 FQGNSA. Trimming removed 2 bases at V and 3 bases at J, with 14 bases between. DNA for the CDR3: TGTGCCAGCAGCTTAACCGGCCAGGGATTCAATCAGCCCCAGCATTTT. As protein: CASSLTGQGFNQPQHF.

The chain joins TRBV6-5 to TRBJ1-1; D possibly corresponds to TRBD1 (5 bases). Between the trimmed V and J ends, which lost 6 bases and 4 bases, there was a span of 12 bases. From germline, CDR1 is MNHEY and CDR2 SVGAGI. This CDR3 comprises 13 residues. This CDR3 reads CASRSGFGTEAFF. The CDR3 nucleotides read TGTGCCAGCAGGTCAGGGTTCGGCACTGAAGCTTTCTTT.

In DNA, the CDR3 is TGTGCCAGCAGTGAAAATTTAGGGACTAGGAACACCGGGGAGCTGTTTTTT. This codes for CASSENLGTRNTGELFF. This chain links TRBV6-1 with TRBJ2-2, with 8 nucleotides matching TRBD2. The CDR3 is 17 amino acids. Germline loops: CDR1 MNHNS, CDR2 SASEGT. J was trimmed by 1 base and V by 2 bases; bases with no gene match: 6.